This entry concerns a single TCR beta chain. No antigen is known for it. The table came from immunoSEQ multiplex PCR; TCRdb's copy has only in-frame clones and leaves some out. The sample shows about 680,000 clones, 74% of them seen only once. The CDR3 totals 14 residues. CDR1 is MDHEN and CDR2 is SYDVKM in the germline V gene. Deletions cut 5 bases from V and 5 bases from J, with 15 bases between. This entry comes from a study of shared clonotypes between healthy human individuals. Study findings and constraints: Around 5% was the fraction of naive CD4 clonotypes found shared across a few donors.

The rearrangement uses TRBV28 and TRBJ1-2, with TRBD1 as a possible D gene (6 bases). The sample consisted of memory CD4+ T cells sorted from blood. Specified subset: CD45RA-negative fraction. This clonotype was obtained from a woman aged 25 to 39 in good health. CDR3 sequence (DNA): TGTGCCAGCAGTCGAACAGGGCCTCCTTATGGCTACACCTTC. It is translated as CASSRTGPPYGYTF.